These 26 T cell receptor beta chains share one sample of origin, sequenced in a study of blood T cell repertoires in COVID-19. Profiled with immunoSEQ multiplex PCR; TCRdb holds only in-frame clones, not every one. The sample lists about 320,000 clones; roughly 86% were seen once. The specimen sequenced was peripheral blood. Every receptor here comes from a woman aged 50 to 60 with acute or convalescent COVID-19.

This chain uses TRBV5-1 with TRBJ1-4, with D uncertain. Looked up from germline, CDR1 is SGHRS and CDR2 is YFSETQ. V dropped 1 base and J dropped 5 bases, with 15 bases sitting between them. There are 16 residues in the CDR3. CDR3 region: CASSLSTALSNEKLFF. The CDR3 region has the DNA TGCGCCAGCAGCTTGAGCACAGCCTTATCGAATGAAAAACTGTTTTTT. Based on the CDR3 plus reference TRBV5-1 and TRBJ1-4, the full variable domain is KAGVTQTPRYLIKTRGQQVTLSCSPISGHRSVSWYQQTPGQGLQFLFEYFSETQRNKGNFPGRFSGRQFSNSRSEMNVSTLELGDSALYLCASSLSTALSNEKLFFGSGTQLSVL.

The rearrangement joins TRBV19 to TRBJ1-1; unclear D gene. This CDR3 spans 15 amino acids. CDR1 is LNHDA and CDR2 is SQIVND in the germline V gene (reference sequence). Deletions cut 10 bases from V and 1 base from J, with 19 bases between. For the CDR3, the DNA is TGTGCCACCGAGGGTATCCAACGGGGGAACACTGAAGCTTTCTTT. Encoded protein: CATEGIQRGNTEAFF.

The chain carries TRBV9 and TRBJ1-6; 8 bases match TRBD1. CDR1 is SGDLS, CDR2 YYNGEE, per germline. The V and J ends lost 0 bases and 9 bases, in that order; junction bases with no gene match: 5. The CDR3 sequence is 15 residues long. CDR3 residues: CASSVGGTGGSPLHF. CDR3 in DNA: TGTGCCAGCAGCGTAGGTGGGACAGGAGGTTCACCCCTCCACTTT.

This chain uses TRBV14 with TRBJ2-1; D is perhaps TRBD2 (7 bases). CDR3 size: 13 residues. The V end lost 6 bases, the J end lost 10 bases, and 16 bases lay between the germline ends. CDR1 and CDR2 from the germline V gene are SGHDN and FVKESK. The CDR3 is CASSLGGAREQFF. CDR3 bases: TGTGCCAGCAGTCTAGGGGGGGCTAGGGAGCAGTTCTTC.

The rearrangement uses TRBV19 and TRBJ1-2; D is ambiguous. The CDR3 has 11 amino acids. The V end was cut by 3 bases, the J end by 5 bases, with 4 bases between. The germline CDR1 and CDR2 sequences are LNHDA and SQIVND (reference sequence). This chain's CDR3 is CASSIQYGYTF. CDR3 coding DNA: TGTGCCAGTAGTATCCAGTATGGCTACACCTTC.

The chain carries TRBV6-5 and TRBJ2-7; 9 positions agree with TRBD1. The CDR3 runs 14 residues. CDR1 and CDR2 from the germline V gene are MNHEY and SVGAGI. Losses at the gene ends were 7 bases for V and 0 bases for J; bases not matched to a gene: 4. The DNA of the CDR3 is TGTGCCAGCAAGTTGGGACAGGGCTCCTACGAGCAGTACTTC. As protein: CASKLGQGSYEQYF.

The chain uses TRBV7-2 and TRBJ1-1; 7 bases map to TRBD1. Trimming at V came to 3 bases and at J to 0 bases, leaving 4 bases not matched to a gene. The CDR3 consists of 15 residues. Germline CDR1 and CDR2: SGHTA and FQGNSA. In DNA form, the CDR3 reads TGTGCCAGCAGCTTCGGGGACAGAGTGAACACTGAAGCTTTCTTT. It is translated as CASSFGDRVNTEAFF. The variable domain in full, with the rest retrieved from reference TRBV7-2 and TRBJ1-1, is GAGVSQSPSNKVTEKGKDVELRCDPISGHTALYWYRQSLGQGLEFLIYFQGNSAPDKSGLPSDRFSAERTGGSVSTLTIQRTQQEDSAVYLCASSFGDRVNTEAFFGQGTRLTVV.

This chain links TRBV24-1 with TRBJ2-2, with D perhaps TRBD2 (5 bases). The V gene's germline CDR1 is KGHDR and CDR2 SFDVKD. The CDR3 is 14 amino acids. The V and J ends lost 9 bases and 5 bases respectively, with 15 bases between them. The CDR3 DNA reads TGTGCCACCCGACGAAACGGGGTTACCGGGGAGCTGTTTTTT. Translating it yields CATRRNGVTGELFF.

The genes are TRBV5-1 and TRBJ2-7, with D maybe TRBD1 (6 bases). CDR3 length: 15 amino acids. The V end was cut by 2 bases, the J end by 7 bases, with 19 bases between. Germline V gene data show CDR1 as SGHRS and CDR2 as YFSETQ. The CDR3, as DNA: TGCGCCAGCAGCTTAGGACAGACGGCTTTTGGGGAGCAGTACTTC. Encoded protein: CASSLGQTAFGEQYF.

CDR3 sequence (DNA): TGTGCCAGCTCGGGGGACAGCGCTATTTATGGCTACACCTTC. Translation gives CASSGDSAIYGYTF. The J gene is TRBJ1-2, the V gene TRBV2; 7 nucleotides line up with TRBD1. In germline, CDR1 is SNHLY, CDR2 FYNNEI. The length of the CDR3 is 14 residues. V lost 8 bases to trimming and J lost 5 bases; unmatched junction nucleotides: 11.

This clone was detected ten times or more. The chain is built from TRBV27 and TRBJ1-4; TRBD1 matches at 7 bases. CDR1 is MNHEY, CDR2 SMNVEV, per germline (reference sequence). The CDR3 has 14 amino acids. The V gene end was trimmed by 7 bases and the J gene end by 8 bases; junction bases not matched to a gene: 10. The CDR3 loop is CASKLDRDREKLFF. The CDR3 region has the DNA TGTGCCAGCAAACTTGATCGGGACAGAGAAAAACTGTTTTTT.

The chain joins TRBV7-3 to TRBJ2-5; 7 bases fit TRBD2. Losses at the gene ends were 1 base for V and 4 bases for J; bases not matched to a gene: 9. Germline V CDR1 and CDR2: SGHTA, FQGTGA. The CDR3 is 16 residues long. This CDR3 is CASSLKGAGSIETQYF. As DNA, the CDR3 is TGTGCCAGCAGCTTAAAAGGAGCGGGATCGATAGAGACCCAGTACTTC.

Notes on this clone: Other DNA sequences within the sample encode an identical CDR3. This rearrangement joins TRBV10-3 to TRBJ1-2; D gene ambiguous. CDR3 length equals 14 residues. CDR1 is ENHRY and CDR2 is SYGVKD in the germline V gene. Between the trimmed V and J ends, which lost 0 bases and 0 bases, there was a span of 5 bases. CDR3 in DNA: TGTGCCATCAGTGAGTCTACGGCTAACTATGGCTACACCTTC. Translated, it gives CAISESTANYGYTF.

The chain has TRBV5-1 and TRBJ2-7; D gene ambiguous. The CDR3 consists of 13 residues. Trimming cost V 2 bases and J 3 bases, with 9 bases left between them. Per the germline V gene, CDR1 is SGHRS and CDR2 is YFSETQ. The CDR3 reads CASSFSPGYEQYF. CDR3 coding DNA: TGCGCCAGCAGCTTTAGCCCGGGCTACGAGCAGTACTTC.

This clone has a single count. V and J are TRBV25-1 and TRBJ1-1, with D perhaps TRBD1 (6 bases). Deletions cut 8 bases from V and 1 base from J, with 11 bases between. CDR1 and CDR2 (germline): MGHDK, SYGVNS. The length of the CDR3 is 13 residues. In DNA, the CDR3 is TGTGCCAGCGTAGGACAGCCGAACACTGAAGCTTTCTTT. Translation: CASVGQPNTEAFF.

This chain uses TRBV4-1 with TRBJ2-7, with 8 bases matching TRBD2. Germline V gene sequence: CDR1 MGHRA, CDR2 YSYEKL. The trim removed 4 bases at V and 6 bases at J, leaving 14 bases unmatched. This CDR3 has 16 residues. The CDR3 bases are TGCGCCAGCAGCCCCGGAGCGGGAGTGCAGTCGGGCGAGCAGTACTTC. Its protein product is CASSPGAGVQSGEQYF.

This rearrangement joins TRBV11-3 to TRBJ2-1; maybe TRBD2 (5 bases). Germline V lookup: CDR1 SGHNT, CDR2 YENEEA. Trimming stripped 4 bases from V and 1 base from J, with 11 bases between. The CDR3 contains 15 residues. The CDR3 is CASSSVAGSYNEQFF. Here the CDR3 DNA reads TGTGCCAGCAGCTCGGTGGCGGGTTCCTACAATGAGCAGTTCTTC.

This rearrangement joins TRBV14 to TRBJ2-3; 7 nucleotides match TRBD2. V shed 0 bases and J 5 bases; nucleotides not matched to a gene: 8. The CDR3 spans 16 residues. Germline CDR1 and CDR2: SGHDN and FVKESK. The CDR3 loop reads CASSQDLLAVGDTQYF. The CDR3, as DNA: TGTGCCAGCAGCCAAGATCTCCTAGCGGTGGGAGATACGCAGTATTTT.

This chain joins TRBV5-6 and TRBJ1-2, with a tentative D call TRBD1 (5 bases). Germline V gene data show CDR1 as SGHDT and CDR2 as YYEEEE. The ends were cut back, 4 bases at V and 2 bases at J, with 9 bases in the middle. The CDR3 is made up of 13 amino acids. CDR3 bases: TGTGCCAGCAGCACAGGACCCAACTATGGCTACACCTTC. It encodes CASSTGPNYGYTF.

J is TRBJ2-1 and V is TRBV6-1, with D perhaps TRBD1 (7 bases). The CDR3 has 18 amino acids. Germline-derived CDR1 and CDR2 are MNHNS and SASEGT. Trimming shortened V by 2 bases and J by 1 base, and 18 bases separated the two germline ends. CDR3 DNA sequence: TGTGCCAGCAGTGAACTCGTGGCAGGGGGGTGGTCCTACAATGAGCAGTTCTTC. It yields the protein CASSELVAGGWSYNEQFF.

The genes are TRBV29-1 and TRBJ2-3; 9 bases match TRBD1. Germline CDR1 and CDR2: SQVTM and ANQGSEA. The CDR3 length is 15 residues. V lost 7 bases to trimming and J lost 2 bases; unmatched junction nucleotides: 10. The CDR3, as DNA: TGCAGCGCGAACTCCGGACAGGGGTTCACAGATACGCAGTATTTT. This codes for CSANSGQGFTDTQYF.

This clone came up a few times. DNA for the CDR3: TGTGCCAGCACCCCGGGACAGGGGACTAATGAAAAACTGTTTTTT. Residues: CASTPGQGTNEKLFF. The chain joins TRBV9 to TRBJ1-4; TRBD1 agrees at 10 bases. Germline loops: CDR1 SGDLS, CDR2 YYNGEE. This CDR3 comprises 15 residues. V trimming: 6 bases; J trimming: 2 bases; junction bases outside the gene matches: 4.

A note on this clone: The same CDR3 also results from other DNA sequences found in this sample. The CDR3 nucleotides read TGTGCCAGCAGCTTAGGACTAGCGGGGGATACGCAGTATTTT. This gives the protein CASSLGLAGDTQYF. The genes are TRBV7-3 and TRBJ2-3; 12 nucleotides match TRBD2. CDR1 is SGHTA, CDR2 FQGTGA, per germline. This CDR3 spans 14 amino acids. Trimming at V came to 2 bases and at J to 6 bases, leaving 0 bases not matched to a gene.

The chain couples TRBV24-1 to TRBJ2-5, with 8 bases aligning to TRBD1. Unmatched junction bases numbered 3, after V lost 5 bases and J lost 2 bases. Germline loops: CDR1 KGHDR, CDR2 SFDVKD. CDR3 length equals 14 residues. Here the CDR3 reads CATSVTGGQETQYF. The CDR3 nucleotides read TGTGCCACCAGTGTAACAGGGGGTCAAGAGACCCAGTACTTC.

The rearrangement uses TRBV27 and TRBJ2-7, with 9 bases fitting TRBD2. Per the germline V gene, CDR1 is MNHEY and CDR2 is SMNVEV (reference sequence). This CDR3 comprises 15 residues. V lost 0 bases, J lost 2 bases, and 2 bases stayed unmatched. The chain's CDR3 is CASSLSLAGPYEQYF. CDR3 coding DNA: TGTGCCAGCAGTTTATCCCTAGCGGGGCCCTACGAGCAGTACTTC.

The genes are TRBV5-1 and TRBJ1-4; 9 nucleotides align to TRBD1. This CDR3 contains 14 residues. Germline V gene sequence: CDR1 SGHRS, CDR2 YFSETQ. V lost 4 bases, J lost 8 bases, and 6 bases stayed unmatched. The CDR3 here is CASSDGTGSEKLFF. The CDR3 region has the DNA TGCGCCAGCAGCGATGGGACAGGGAGCGAAAAACTGTTTTTT. Using reference TRBV5-1 and TRBJ1-4 for the parts outside the CDR3, the full variable domain is KAGVTQTPRYLIKTRGQQVTLSCSPISGHRSVSWYQQTPGQGLQFLFEYFSETQRNKGNFPGRFSGRQFSNSRSEMNVSTLELGDSALYLCASSDGTGSEKLFFGSGTQLSVL.